Given below is one T cell receptor beta chain in context. Its matching antigen is unknown. This CDR3 comprises 13 residues. The ends were cut back, 2 bases at V and 4 bases at J, with 8 bases in the middle. Germline loops: CDR1 SGHTA, CDR2 FQGTGA. This record comes from a study of cytomegalovirus exposure and HLA in healthy donors. PCR amplification relied on 60 Vbeta primers (plus 13 Jbeta primers). Assay: immunoSEQ multiplex PCR; the TCRdb copy retains only in-frame clones and omits some. The sample yields more than 150,000 clones, 75% to 85% seen once. Study-level results: The study dropped some indistinguishable V segments, TRBV6-2 and TRBV6-3 among them. The investigators catalogued some 160 TCR beta chains as cytomegalovirus-associated.

The chain uses TRBV7-3 and TRBJ1-2; D is ambiguous. The TCR was taken from a boy younger than 18 in good health and CMV-seronegative. Sequenced input: PBMCs. Written as DNA, the CDR3 is TGTGCCAGCAGCTTATCGGGATTCTATGGCTACACCTTC. It codes for CASSLSGFYGYTF. Together with reference TRBV7-3 and TRBJ1-2, the CDR3 gives the full variable domain: GAGVSQTPSNKVTEKGKYVELRCDPISGHTALYWYRQSLGQGPEFLIYFQGTGAADDSGLPNDRFFAVRPEGSVSTLKIQRTERGDSAVYLCASSLSGFYGYTFGSGTRLTVV.